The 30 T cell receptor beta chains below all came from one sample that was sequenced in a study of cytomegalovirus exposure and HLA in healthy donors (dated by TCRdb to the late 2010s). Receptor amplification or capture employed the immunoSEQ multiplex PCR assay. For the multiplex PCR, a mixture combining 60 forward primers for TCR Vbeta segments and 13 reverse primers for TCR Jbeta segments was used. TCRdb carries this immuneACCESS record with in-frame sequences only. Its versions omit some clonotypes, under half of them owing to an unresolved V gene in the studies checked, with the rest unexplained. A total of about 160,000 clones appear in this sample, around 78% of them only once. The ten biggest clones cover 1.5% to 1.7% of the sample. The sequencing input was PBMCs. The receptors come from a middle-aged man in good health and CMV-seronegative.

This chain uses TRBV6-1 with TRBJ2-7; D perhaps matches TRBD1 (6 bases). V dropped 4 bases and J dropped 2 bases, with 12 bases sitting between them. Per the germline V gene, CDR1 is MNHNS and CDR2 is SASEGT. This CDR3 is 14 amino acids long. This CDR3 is CASSGWTAPYEQYV. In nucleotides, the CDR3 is TGTGCCAGCAGTGGGTGGACAGCACCCTACGAGCAGTACGTC.

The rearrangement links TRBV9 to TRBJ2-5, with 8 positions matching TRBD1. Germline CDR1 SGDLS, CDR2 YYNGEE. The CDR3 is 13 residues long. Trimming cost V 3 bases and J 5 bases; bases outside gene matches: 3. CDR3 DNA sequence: TGTGCCAGCAGCGCAAGACAGGGGGAGACCCAGTACTTC. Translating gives CASSARQGETQYF.

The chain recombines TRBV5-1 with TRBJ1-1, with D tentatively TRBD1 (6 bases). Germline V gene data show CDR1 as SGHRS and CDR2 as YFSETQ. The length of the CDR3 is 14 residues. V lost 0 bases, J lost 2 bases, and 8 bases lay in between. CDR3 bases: TGCGCCAGCAGCTTGGAGGGGGAAAACACTGAAGCTTTCTTT. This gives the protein CASSLEGENTEAFF.

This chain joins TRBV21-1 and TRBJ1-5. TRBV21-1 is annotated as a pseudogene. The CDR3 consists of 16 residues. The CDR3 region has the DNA TGTGCCAGCAGCAAACGCGGTGCCCAGATAAATCAGCCCCAGCATTTT. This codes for CASSKRGAQINQPQHF.

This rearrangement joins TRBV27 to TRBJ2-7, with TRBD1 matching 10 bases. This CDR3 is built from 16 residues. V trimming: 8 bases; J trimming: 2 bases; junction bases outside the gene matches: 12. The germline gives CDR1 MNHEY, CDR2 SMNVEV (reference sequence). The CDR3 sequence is CASRLLTGTGAYEQYF. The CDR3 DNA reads TGTGCCAGCCGATTACTAACCGGGACAGGGGCCTACGAGCAGTACTTC.

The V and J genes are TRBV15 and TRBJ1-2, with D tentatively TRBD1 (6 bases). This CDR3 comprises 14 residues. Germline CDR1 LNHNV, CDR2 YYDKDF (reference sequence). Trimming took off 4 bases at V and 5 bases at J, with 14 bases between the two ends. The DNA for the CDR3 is TGTGCCACCAGCAACGACAGGCAGGGTTATGGCTACACCTTC. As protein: CATSNDRQGYGYTF.

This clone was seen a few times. CDR3 sequence reads: CAWKYGGNSPLHF. CDR3 DNA sequence: TGTGCCTGGAAGTACGGGGGAAATTCACCCCTCCACTTT. J is TRBJ1-6 and V is TRBV30; weak D call: TRBD1 (5 bases). The CDR3 totals 13 residues. Trimming stripped 4 bases from V and 7 bases from J, with 11 bases between. In germline, CDR1 is GTSNPN, CDR2 SVGIG (reference sequence).

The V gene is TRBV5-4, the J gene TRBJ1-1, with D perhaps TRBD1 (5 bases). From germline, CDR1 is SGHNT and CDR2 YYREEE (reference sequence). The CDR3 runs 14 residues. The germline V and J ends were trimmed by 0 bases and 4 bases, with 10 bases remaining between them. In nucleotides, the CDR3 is TGTGCCAGCAGCTTGGATCAGGGCAGCACTGAAGCTTTCTTT. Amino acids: CASSLDQGSTEAFF.

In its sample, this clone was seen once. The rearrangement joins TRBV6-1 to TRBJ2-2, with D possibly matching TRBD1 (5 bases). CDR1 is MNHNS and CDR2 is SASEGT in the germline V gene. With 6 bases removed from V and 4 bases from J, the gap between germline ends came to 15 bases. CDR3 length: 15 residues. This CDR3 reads CASRRQKSPTGELFF. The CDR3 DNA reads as TGTGCCAGCAGACGACAGAAAAGTCCCACCGGGGAGCTGTTTTTT.

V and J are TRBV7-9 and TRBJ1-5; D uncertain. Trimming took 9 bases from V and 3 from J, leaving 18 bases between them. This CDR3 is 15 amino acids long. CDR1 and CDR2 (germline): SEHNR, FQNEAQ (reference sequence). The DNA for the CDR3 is TGTGCCAGTCAATCCGCGGGCAGCTCCAATCAGCCCCAGCATTTT. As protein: CASQSAGSSNQPQHF.

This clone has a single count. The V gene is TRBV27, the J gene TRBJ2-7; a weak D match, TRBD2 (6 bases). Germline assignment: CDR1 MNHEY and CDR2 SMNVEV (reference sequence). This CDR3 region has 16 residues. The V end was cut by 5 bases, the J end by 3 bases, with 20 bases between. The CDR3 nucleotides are TGTGCCAGCAGTCCCTCCTCCGGACTATTGGACTACGAGCAGTACTTC. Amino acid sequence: CASSPSSGLLDYEQYF.

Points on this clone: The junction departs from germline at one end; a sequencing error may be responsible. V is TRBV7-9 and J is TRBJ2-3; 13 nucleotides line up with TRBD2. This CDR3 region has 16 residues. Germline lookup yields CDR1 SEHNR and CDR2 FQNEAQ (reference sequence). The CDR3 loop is CSSSPRLAGGGDTQYF. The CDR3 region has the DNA TGTTCCAGCAGCCCTAGACTAGCGGGAGGTGGGGATACGCAGTATTTT.

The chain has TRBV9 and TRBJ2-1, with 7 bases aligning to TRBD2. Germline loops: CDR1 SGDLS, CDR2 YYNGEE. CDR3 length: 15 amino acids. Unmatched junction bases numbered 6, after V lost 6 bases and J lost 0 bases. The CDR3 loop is CASTPAGVSYNEQFF. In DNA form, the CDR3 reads TGTGCCAGCACCCCGGCGGGAGTCTCCTACAATGAGCAGTTCTTC. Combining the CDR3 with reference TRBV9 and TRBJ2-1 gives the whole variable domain DSGVTQTPKHLITATGQRVTLRCSPRSGDLSVYWYQQSLDQGLQFLIQYYNGEERAKGNILERFSAQQFPDLHSELNLSSLELGDSALYFCASTPAGVSYNEQFFGPGTRLTVL.

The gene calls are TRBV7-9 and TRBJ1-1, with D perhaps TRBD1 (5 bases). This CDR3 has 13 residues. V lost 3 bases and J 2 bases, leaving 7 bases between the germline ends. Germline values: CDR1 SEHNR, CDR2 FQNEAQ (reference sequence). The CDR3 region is CASSFDSNTEAFF. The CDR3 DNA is TGTGCCAGCAGCTTCGACAGCAACACTGAAGCTTTCTTT.

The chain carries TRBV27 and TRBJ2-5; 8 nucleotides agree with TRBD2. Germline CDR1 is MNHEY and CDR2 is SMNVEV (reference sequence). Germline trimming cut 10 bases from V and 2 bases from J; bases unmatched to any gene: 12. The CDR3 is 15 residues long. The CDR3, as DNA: TGTGCCACAAAGAGGCTAGCGGGTTTACAAGAGACCCAGTACTTC. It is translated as CATKRLAGLQETQYF.

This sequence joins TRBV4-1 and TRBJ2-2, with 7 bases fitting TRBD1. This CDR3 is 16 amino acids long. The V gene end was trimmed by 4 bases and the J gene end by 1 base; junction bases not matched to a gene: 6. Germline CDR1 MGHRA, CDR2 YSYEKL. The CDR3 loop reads CASSLRTGQNTGELFF. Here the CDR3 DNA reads TGCGCCAGCAGCCTACGGACAGGACAGAACACCGGGGAGCTGTTTTTT.

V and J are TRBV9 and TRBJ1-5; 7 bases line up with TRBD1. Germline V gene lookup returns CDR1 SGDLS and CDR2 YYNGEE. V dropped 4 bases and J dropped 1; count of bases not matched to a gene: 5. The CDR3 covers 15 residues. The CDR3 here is CASSPQTGSNQPQHF. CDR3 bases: TGTGCCAGCAGCCCCCAGACAGGGAGCAATCAGCCCCAGCATTTT.

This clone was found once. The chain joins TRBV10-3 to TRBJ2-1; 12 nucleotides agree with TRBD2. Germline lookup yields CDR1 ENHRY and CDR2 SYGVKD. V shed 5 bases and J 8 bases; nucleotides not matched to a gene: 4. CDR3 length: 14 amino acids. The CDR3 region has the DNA TGTGCCATCAGTCTAGCGGGAGGGCCGCATGAGCAGTTCTTC. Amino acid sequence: CAISLAGGPHEQFF.

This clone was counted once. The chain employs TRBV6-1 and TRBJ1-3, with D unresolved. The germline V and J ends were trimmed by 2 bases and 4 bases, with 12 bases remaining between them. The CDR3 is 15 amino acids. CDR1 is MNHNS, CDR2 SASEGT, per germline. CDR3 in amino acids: CASSERSGAGNTIYF. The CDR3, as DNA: TGTGCCAGCAGTGAACGATCCGGTGCCGGAAACACCATATATTTT.

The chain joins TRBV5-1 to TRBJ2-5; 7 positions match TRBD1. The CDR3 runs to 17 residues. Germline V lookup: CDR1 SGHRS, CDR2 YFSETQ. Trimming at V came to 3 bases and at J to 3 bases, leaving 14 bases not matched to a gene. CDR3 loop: CASSSTGQAFLEETQYF. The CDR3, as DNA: TGCGCCAGCAGCTCGACAGGGCAGGCTTTCCTTGAAGAGACCCAGTACTTC.

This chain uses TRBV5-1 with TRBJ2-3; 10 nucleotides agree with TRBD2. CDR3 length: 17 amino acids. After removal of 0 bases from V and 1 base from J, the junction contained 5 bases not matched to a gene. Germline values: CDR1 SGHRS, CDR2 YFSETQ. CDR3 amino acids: CASSLVGSGRGTDTQYF. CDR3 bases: TGCGCCAGCAGCTTGGTCGGCAGCGGGAGGGGCACAGATACGCAGTATTTT.

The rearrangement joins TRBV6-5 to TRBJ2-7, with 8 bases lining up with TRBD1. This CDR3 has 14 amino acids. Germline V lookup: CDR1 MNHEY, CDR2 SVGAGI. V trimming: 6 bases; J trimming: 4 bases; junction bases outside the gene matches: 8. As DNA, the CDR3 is TGTGCCAGCAGGAAAGACAGGGGATTTTACGAGCAGTACGTC. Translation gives CASRKDRGFYEQYV.

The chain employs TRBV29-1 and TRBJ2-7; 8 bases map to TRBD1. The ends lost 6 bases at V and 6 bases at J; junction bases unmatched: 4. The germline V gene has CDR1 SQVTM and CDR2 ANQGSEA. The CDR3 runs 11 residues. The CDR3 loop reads CSVVTGVEQYV. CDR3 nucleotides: TGCAGCGTGGTGACAGGGGTCGAGCAGTACGTC.

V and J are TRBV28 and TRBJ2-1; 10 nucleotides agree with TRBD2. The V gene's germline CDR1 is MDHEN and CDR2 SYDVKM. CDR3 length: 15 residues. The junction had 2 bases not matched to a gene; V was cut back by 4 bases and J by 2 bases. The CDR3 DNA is TGTGCCAGCAGTTCTCTAGCGGGAGCCTACAATGAGCAGTTCTTC. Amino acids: CASSSLAGAYNEQFF.

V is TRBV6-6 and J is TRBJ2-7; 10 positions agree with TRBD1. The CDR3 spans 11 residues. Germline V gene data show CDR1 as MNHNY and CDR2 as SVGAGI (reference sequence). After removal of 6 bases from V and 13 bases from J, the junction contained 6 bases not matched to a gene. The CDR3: CASRADRGIYF. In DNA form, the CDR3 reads TGTGCCAGCAGAGCGGACAGGGGGATCTACTTC.

CDR3 sequence: CASSFELAGLGEQYF. The CDR3 DNA reads as TGCGCCAGCAGCTTCGAACTAGCGGGACTGGGGGAGCAGTACTTC. The chain uses TRBV5-1 and TRBJ2-7, with 10 positions matching TRBD2. Germline assignment: CDR1 SGHRS and CDR2 YFSETQ. This CDR3 has 15 residues. The trim removed 2 bases at V and 7 bases at J, leaving 9 bases unmatched.

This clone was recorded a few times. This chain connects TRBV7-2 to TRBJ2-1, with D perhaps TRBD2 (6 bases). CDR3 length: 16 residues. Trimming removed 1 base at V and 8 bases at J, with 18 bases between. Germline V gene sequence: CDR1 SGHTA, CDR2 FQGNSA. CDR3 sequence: CASSLVDGSNNDEQFF. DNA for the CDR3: TGTGCCAGCAGCTTAGTAGACGGGAGTAATAATGATGAGCAGTTCTTC.

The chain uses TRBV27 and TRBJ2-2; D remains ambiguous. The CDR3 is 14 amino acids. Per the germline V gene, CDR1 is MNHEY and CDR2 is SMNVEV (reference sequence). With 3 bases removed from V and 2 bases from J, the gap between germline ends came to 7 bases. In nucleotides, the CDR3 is TGTGCCAGCAGTTTGCGTACCAACACCGGGGAGCTGTTTTTT. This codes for CASSLRTNTGELFF.

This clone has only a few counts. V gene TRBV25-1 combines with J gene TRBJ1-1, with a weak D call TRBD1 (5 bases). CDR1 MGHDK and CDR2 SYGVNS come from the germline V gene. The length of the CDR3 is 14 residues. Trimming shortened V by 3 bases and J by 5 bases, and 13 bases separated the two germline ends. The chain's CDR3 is CASSDRQGWTEAFF. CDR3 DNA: TGTGCCAGCAGTGATCGTCAGGGTTGGACTGAAGCTTTCTTT.

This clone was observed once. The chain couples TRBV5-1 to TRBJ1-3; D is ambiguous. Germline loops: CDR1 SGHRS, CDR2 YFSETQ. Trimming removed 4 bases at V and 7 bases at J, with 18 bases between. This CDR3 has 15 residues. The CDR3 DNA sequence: TGCGCCAGCAGCGTGGACCATTCAGCCGGGAACACCATATATTTT. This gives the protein CASSVDHSAGNTIYF.